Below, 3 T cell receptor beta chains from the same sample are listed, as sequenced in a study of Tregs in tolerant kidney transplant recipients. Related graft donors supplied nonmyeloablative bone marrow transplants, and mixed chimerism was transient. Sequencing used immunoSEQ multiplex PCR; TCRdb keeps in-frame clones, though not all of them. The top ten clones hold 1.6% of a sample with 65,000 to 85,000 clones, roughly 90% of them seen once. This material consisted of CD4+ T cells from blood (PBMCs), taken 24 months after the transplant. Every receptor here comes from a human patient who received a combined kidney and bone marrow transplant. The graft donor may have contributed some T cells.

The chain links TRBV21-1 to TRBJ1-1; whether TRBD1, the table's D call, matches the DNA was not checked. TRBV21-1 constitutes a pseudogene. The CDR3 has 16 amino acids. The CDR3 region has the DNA TGTGCCAGCAGCCCAATAAGTGGGCAGGGTTCGGATGAAGCTTTCTTT. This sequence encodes CASSPISGQGSDEAFF.

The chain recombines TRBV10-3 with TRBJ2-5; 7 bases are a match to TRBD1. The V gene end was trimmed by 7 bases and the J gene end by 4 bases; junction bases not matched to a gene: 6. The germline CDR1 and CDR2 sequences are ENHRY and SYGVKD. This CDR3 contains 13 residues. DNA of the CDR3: TGTGCCATCAAAGAGGGGGCCGGAGAGACCCAGTACTTC. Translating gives CAIKEGAGETQYF.

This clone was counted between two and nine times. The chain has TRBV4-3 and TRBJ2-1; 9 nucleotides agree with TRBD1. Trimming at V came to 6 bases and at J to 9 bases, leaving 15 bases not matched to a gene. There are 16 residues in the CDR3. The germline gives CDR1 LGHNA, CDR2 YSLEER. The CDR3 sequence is CASRLKPGQGVGEQFF. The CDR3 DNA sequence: TGCGCCAGCAGACTCAAACCGGGACAGGGAGTCGGTGAGCAGTTCTTC.